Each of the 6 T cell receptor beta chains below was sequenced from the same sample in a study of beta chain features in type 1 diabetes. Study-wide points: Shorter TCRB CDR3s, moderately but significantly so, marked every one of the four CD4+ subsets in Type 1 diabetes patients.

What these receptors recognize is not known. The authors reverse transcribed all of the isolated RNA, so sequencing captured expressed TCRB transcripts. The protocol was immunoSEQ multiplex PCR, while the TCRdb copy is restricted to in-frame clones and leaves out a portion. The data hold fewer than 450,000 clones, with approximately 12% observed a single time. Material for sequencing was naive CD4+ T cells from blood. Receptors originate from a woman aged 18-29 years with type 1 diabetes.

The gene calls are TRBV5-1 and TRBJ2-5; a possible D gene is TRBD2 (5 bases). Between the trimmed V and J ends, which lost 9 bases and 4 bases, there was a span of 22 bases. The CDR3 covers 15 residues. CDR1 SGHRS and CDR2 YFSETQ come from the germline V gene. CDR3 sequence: CATTKADFPGETQYF. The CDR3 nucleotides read TGCGCCACCACGAAAGCGGATTTCCCGGGAGAGACCCAGTACTTC.

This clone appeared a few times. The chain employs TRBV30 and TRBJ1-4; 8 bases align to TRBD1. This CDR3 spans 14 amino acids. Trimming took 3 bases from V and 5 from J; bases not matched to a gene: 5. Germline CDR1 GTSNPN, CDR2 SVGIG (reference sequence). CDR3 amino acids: CAWRAGGRNEKLFF. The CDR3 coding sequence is TGTGCCTGGAGGGCAGGGGGCCGAAATGAAAAACTGTTTTTT.

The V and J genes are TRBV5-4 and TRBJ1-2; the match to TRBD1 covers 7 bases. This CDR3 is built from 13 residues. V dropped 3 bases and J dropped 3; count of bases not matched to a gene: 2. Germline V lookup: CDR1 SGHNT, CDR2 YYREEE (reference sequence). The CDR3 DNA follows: TGTGCCAGCAGCTCCGGACAGGACTATGGCTACACCTTC. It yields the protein CASSSGQDYGYTF.

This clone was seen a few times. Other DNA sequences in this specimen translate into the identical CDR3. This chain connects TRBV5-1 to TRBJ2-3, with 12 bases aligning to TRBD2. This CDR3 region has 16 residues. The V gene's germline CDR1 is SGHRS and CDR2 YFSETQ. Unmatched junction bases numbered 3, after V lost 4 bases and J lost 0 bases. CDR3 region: CASSTGTSGSTDTQYF. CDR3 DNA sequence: TGCGCCAGCAGCACAGGGACTAGCGGGAGCACAGATACGCAGTATTTT.

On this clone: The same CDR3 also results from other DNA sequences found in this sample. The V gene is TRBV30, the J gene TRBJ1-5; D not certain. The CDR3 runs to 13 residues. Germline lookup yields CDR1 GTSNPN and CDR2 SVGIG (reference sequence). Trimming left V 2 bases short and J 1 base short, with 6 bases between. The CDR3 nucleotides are TGTGCCTGGAGTCCCGGGAGCAATCAGCCCCAGCATTTT. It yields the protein CAWSPGSNQPQHF.

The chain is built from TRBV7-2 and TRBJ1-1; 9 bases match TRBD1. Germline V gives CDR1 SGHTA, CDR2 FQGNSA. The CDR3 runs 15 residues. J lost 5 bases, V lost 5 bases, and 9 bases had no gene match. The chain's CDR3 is CASSPPDRGGTEAFF. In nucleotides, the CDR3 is TGTGCCAGCAGCCCCCCGGACAGGGGTGGGACTGAAGCTTTCTTT. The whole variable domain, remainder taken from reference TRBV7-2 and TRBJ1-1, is GAGVSQSPSNKVTEKGKDVELRCDPISGHTALYWYRQSLGQGLEFLIYFQGNSAPDKSGLPSDRFSAERTGGSVSTLTIQRTQQEDSAVYLCASSPPDRGGTEAFFGQGTRLTVV.